This TCR beta chain was sequenced in a study of blood T cell repertoires in COVID-19. J gave up 1 base and V 9 bases, and 4 bases lay outside the gene matches. The CDR3 length is 13 residues. Germline V gives CDR1 SNHLY, CDR2 FYNNEI. Clones were sequenced by immunoSEQ multiplex PCR, and TCRdb holds only the in-frame ones, with some missing. The sample shows approximately 89,000 clones, about 90% of them seen only once. This TCR was sampled from a man between 70 and 80 years old with acute or convalescent COVID-19. The material sequenced was peripheral blood. This sequence joins TRBV2 and TRBJ2-3; 7 bases agree with TRBD2. CDR3 coding DNA: TGTGCCAGTTTGGGGGGGGGCACAGATACGCAGTATTTT. Encoded protein: CASLGGGTDTQYF.